These 30 T cell receptor beta chains share one sample of origin, sequenced in a study of T-cell reconstitution after alpha-beta-depleted transplantation in children. The TCRbeta library incorporated unique molecular identifiers. TCRdb re-derived calls from the PCR reads in MiXCR, one entry per CDR3 protein. This table holds roughly 590,000 distinct CDR3 sequences, approximately 16% found once. Material: PBMCs from the stem cell graft donor, obtained from the stem cell graft. All receptors derive from a human donor who donated a stem cell graft to a child with acute myeloid leukemia.

This clonotype has at least ten counts. This chain joins TRBV20-1 and TRBJ2-2; D call uncertain. Germline lookup yields CDR1 DFQATT and CDR2 SNEGSKA (reference sequence). This CDR3 spans 13 amino acids. Trimming pared 6 bases from V and 2 bases from J, leaving 10 bases between. CDR3 protein: CSAQTTNTGELFF. CDR3 DNA: TGCAGTGCCCAGACGACCAACACCGGGGAGCTGTTTTTT.

This clonotype was found a few times. This chain links TRBV6-5 with TRBJ2-2; D gene unclear. The length of the CDR3 is 12 residues. Between the trimmed V and J ends, which lost 2 bases and 7 bases, there was a span of 5 bases. Germline assignment: CDR1 MNHEY and CDR2 SVGAGI. CDR3 DNA sequence: TGTGCCAGCAGTTACGGGGTCGGGGAGCTGTTTTTT. As protein: CASSYGVGELFF.

This clonotype came up many times. The V call is TRBV5-1, the J call TRBJ2-1; 16 bases line up with TRBD2. CDR1 is SGHRS, CDR2 YFSETQ, per germline. The junction had 4 bases not matched to a gene; V was cut back by 4 bases and J by 0 bases. This CDR3 spans 18 amino acids. The DNA for the CDR3 is TGCGCCAGCAGCCCGGGACTAGCGGGGGGGCGCTCCTACAATGAGCAGTTCTTC. It translates to CASSPGLAGGRSYNEQFF. Based on the CDR3 plus reference TRBV5-1 and TRBJ2-1, the full variable domain is KAGVTQTPRYLIKTRGQQVTLSCSPISGHRSVSWYQQTPGQGLQFLFEYFSETQRNKGNFPGRFSGRQFSNSRSEMNVSTLELGDSALYLCASSPGLAGGRSYNEQFFGPGTRLTVL.

This clonotype was recorded many times. V and J are TRBV29-1 and TRBJ2-1; 10 nucleotides agree with TRBD1. The CDR3 runs to 15 residues. V trimming: 4 bases; J trimming: 5 bases; junction bases outside the gene matches: 8. The germline CDR1 and CDR2 sequences are SQVTM and ANQGSEA. CDR3 nucleotide sequence: TGCAGCGTTGTTTCCGGGACAGGGGTAAACAATGAGCAGTTCTTC. Residues: CSVVSGTGVNNEQFF.

In its sample, this clonotype was seen many times. The chain couples TRBV7-2 to TRBJ2-5, with a possible D match to TRBD2 (6 bases). V was shortened by 5 bases and J by 8 bases, with 18 bases between the two germline ends. The CDR3 covers 14 residues. Germline CDR1 SGHTA, CDR2 FQGNSA. The CDR3 DNA reads TGTGCCAGCAGCCTTGCGGGGCTCCGGGAAACCCAGTACTTC. This codes for CASSLAGLRETQYF.

This clonotype was seen repeatedly, ten times or more. J is TRBJ2-2 and V is TRBV20-1, with TRBD1 matching over 8 bases. Trimming at V came to 6 bases and at J to 3 bases, leaving 12 bases not matched to a gene. This CDR3 has 16 residues. CDR1 and CDR2 from the germline V gene are DFQATT and SNEGSKA (reference sequence). Here the CDR3 DNA reads TGCAGTGCCACGCGGCAGGGGGCGTTTGACACCGGGGAGCTGTTTTTT. Translation gives CSATRQGAFDTGELFF.

This clonotype was detected ten times or more. The chain is built from TRBV29-1 and TRBJ2-3, with 7 bases aligning to TRBD1. CDR1 is SQVTM and CDR2 is ANQGSEA in the germline V gene. J was trimmed by 3 bases and V by 3 bases; bases with no gene match: 0. CDR3 length equals 12 residues. This CDR3 reads CSVEDRTDTQYF. The CDR3 DNA reads TGCAGCGTTGAGGACAGGACAGATACGCAGTATTTT.

This clonotype showed up many times. This chain links TRBV20-1 with TRBJ2-2; 8 bases are a match to TRBD2. J gave up 6 bases and V 0 bases, and 9 bases lay outside the gene matches. The V gene's germline CDR1 is DFQATT and CDR2 SNEGSKA (reference sequence). The CDR3 totals 16 residues. The CDR3 coding sequence is TGCAGTGCTAGAGATCTAGGGCGGGGGGTCTCCGGGGAGCTGTTTTTT. This codes for CSARDLGRGVSGELFF.

The chain is built from TRBV7-3 and TRBJ1-1; D is unclear. Germline loops: CDR1 SGHTA, CDR2 FQGTGA. The CDR3 is 14 residues long. V lost 5 bases, J lost 4 bases, and 14 bases lay in between. The CDR3: CASSPGGVGTEAFF. CDR3 DNA: TGTGCCAGCAGCCCCGGCGGGGTTGGCACTGAAGCTTTCTTT.

The chain couples TRBV5-6 to TRBJ2-7; perhaps TRBD1 as D (6 bases). The CDR3 is 14 residues long. Germline lookup yields CDR1 SGHDT and CDR2 YYEEEE. Here the CDR3 reads CASSLSTGAYGQYV. CDR3 nucleotide sequence: TGTGCCAGCAGCTTATCGACAGGAGCCTACGGGCAGTACGTC.

A few counts support this clonotype. The chain uses TRBV24-1 and TRBJ2-6; unclear D gene. V shed 4 bases and J shed 4 bases, with 7 bases lying between them. The germline gives CDR1 KGHDR, CDR2 SFDVKD. The CDR3 contains 14 residues. This CDR3 reads CATSDGLGANVLTF. The CDR3 DNA reads TGTGCCACCAGTGACGGGTTAGGGGCCAACGTCCTGACTTTC.

This clonotype was counted ten times or more. The V and J genes are TRBV6-5 and TRBJ2-1; 9 nucleotides align to TRBD1. CDR3 length equals 14 residues. Looked up from germline, CDR1 is MNHEY and CDR2 is SVGAGI. Trimming removed 0 bases from V and 11 bases from J; junction bases left unmatched: 5. The CDR3, as DNA: TGTGCCAGCAGTTACTCGGATGGGACAGGGAAGCAGTTCTTC. Translating gives CASSYSDGTGKQFF.

This clonotype was observed a handful of times. V and J are TRBV5-1 and TRBJ1-1; D gene unclear. The V end lost 4 bases, the J end lost 4 bases, and 17 bases lay between the germline ends. CDR3 size: 15 residues. Germline lookup yields CDR1 SGHRS and CDR2 YFSETQ. DNA for the CDR3: TGCGCCAGCAGCGGAATTGGGTCACCGGGCACTGAAGCTTTCTTT. Translating it yields CASSGIGSPGTEAFF.

This clonotype came up a few times. The chain has TRBV12-3 or TRBV12-4 and TRBJ2-2, with D possibly TRBD1 on 5 matching bases. Trimming took 5 bases from V and 5 from J, leaving 12 bases between them. This CDR3 contains 14 residues. This CDR3 reads CASSDDQGTGELFF. CDR3 in DNA: TGTGCCAGCAGTGATGATCAGGGTACCGGGGAGCTGTTTTTT.

There are many counts of this clonotype. The chain carries TRBV20-1 and TRBJ2-3; the D gene is possibly TRBD2 (7 bases). Trimming pared 3 bases from V and 3 bases from J, leaving 16 bases between. The CDR3 is 15 residues long. Germline V lookup: CDR1 DFQATT, CDR2 SNEGSKA (reference sequence). CDR3: CSASDPGGGTDTQYF. The CDR3 DNA is TGCAGTGCTAGTGATCCGGGGGGCGGAACAGATACGCAGTATTTT.

This chain joins TRBV9 and TRBJ2-1; 11 bases agree with TRBD1. Germline CDR1 is SGDLS and CDR2 is YYNGEE. V was pared by 3 bases and J by 9 bases, with 8 bases of the junction left unmatched. The CDR3 has 15 amino acids. CDR3 nucleotide sequence: TGTGCCAGCAGCGAACGAGGACAGGGGGCCGGTGAGCAGTTCTTC. Residues: CASSERGQGAGEQFF. Drawing the rest from reference TRBV9 and TRBJ2-1, the complete variable domain is DSGVTQTPKHLITATGQRVTLRCSPRSGDLSVYWYQQSLDQGLQFLIQYYNGEERAKGNILERFSAQQFPDLHSELNLSSLELGDSALYFCASSERGQGAGEQFFGPGTRLTVL.

This chain links TRBV5-1 with TRBJ1-4; D gene unclear. There are 14 residues in the CDR3. Germline V gives CDR1 SGHRS, CDR2 YFSETQ. Trimming took 6 bases from V and 3 from J, leaving 12 bases between them. CDR3 in DNA: TGCGCCAGCACCTCGCTGGCCCCTAATGAAAAACTGTTTTTT. It is translated as CASTSLAPNEKLFF.

The J gene is TRBJ1-5, the V gene TRBV20-1; D is uncertain. The length of the CDR3 is 12 residues. Germline loops: CDR1 DFQATT, CDR2 SNEGSKA (reference sequence). V lost 6 bases, J lost 2 bases, and 8 bases lay in between. The CDR3 sequence is CSARRRNQPQHF. As DNA, the CDR3 is TGCAGTGCCCGACGGCGCAATCAGCCCCAGCATTTT.

The chain carries TRBV11-2 and TRBJ2-6; D is uncertain. V lost 0 bases to trimming and J lost 0 bases, with 12 bases between them. This CDR3 comprises 18 residues. The germline CDR1 and CDR2 sequences are SGHAT and FQNNGV. The CDR3 sequence: CASSLDGFANSGANVLTF. The CDR3 DNA is TGTGCCAGCAGCTTAGATGGTTTTGCGAACTCTGGGGCCAACGTCCTGACTTTC. Filled out from reference TRBV11-2 and TRBJ2-6, the complete variable domain reads EAGVAQSPRYKIIEKRQSVAFWCNPISGHATLYWYQQILGQGPKLLIQFQNNGVVDDSQLPKDRFSAERLKGVDSTLKIQPAKLEDSAVYLCASSLDGFANSGANVLTFGAGSRLTVL.

The chain has TRBV11-2 and TRBJ2-1; 11 positions match TRBD1. The germline V gene encodes CDR1 SGHAT and CDR2 FQNNGV. Trimming at V came to 4 bases and at J to 3 bases, leaving 5 bases not matched to a gene. The CDR3 contains 16 residues. The CDR3: CASSSGQGAGYNEQFF. The CDR3 bases are TGTGCCAGCAGCTCTGGACAGGGGGCCGGCTACAATGAGCAGTTCTTC.

This clonotype was counted ten times or more. V gene TRBV24-1 combines with J gene TRBJ2-1; a possible D gene is TRBD1 (6 bases). V lost 3 bases and J lost 5, with 7 bases in between. This CDR3 comprises 13 residues. In germline, CDR1 is KGHDR, CDR2 SFDVKD. The CDR3 reads CATSDHRDNEQFF. In nucleotides, the CDR3 is TGTGCCACCAGTGATCACAGGGACAATGAGCAGTTCTTC.

This sequence joins TRBV9 and TRBJ2-7; 9 positions agree with TRBD1. V lost 3 bases, J lost 4 bases, and 11 bases stayed unmatched. The CDR3 totals 16 residues. Germline CDR1 and CDR2: SGDLS and YYNGEE. CDR3 sequence (DNA): TGTGCCAGCAGCGCCGACACAGGGGGCGAACTATACGAGCAGTACTTC. It encodes CASSADTGGELYEQYF. Full variable domain (rest looked up from reference TRBV9 and TRBJ2-7): DSGVTQTPKHLITATGQRVTLRCSPRSGDLSVYWYQQSLDQGLQFLIQYYNGEERAKGNILERFSAQQFPDLHSELNLSSLELGDSALYFCASSADTGGELYEQYFGPGTRLTVT.

This clonotype has a handful of counts. This chain uses TRBV7-2 with TRBJ2-7; D unresolved. Trimming removed 3 bases at V and 6 bases at J, with 24 bases between. Germline V gives CDR1 SGHTA, CDR2 FQGNSA. This CDR3 region has 17 residues. The DNA of the CDR3 is TGTGCCAGCAGCTTTGTAACCTCAGGTCCCTACCTGGGCGAGCAGTACTTC. It yields the protein CASSFVTSGPYLGEQYF.

The V call is TRBV13, the J call TRBJ2-3; D gene uncertain. The CDR3 has 14 residues. V shed 2 bases and J shed 2 bases, with 8 bases lying between them. In germline, CDR1 is PRHDT, CDR2 FYEKMQ (reference sequence). This CDR3 reads CASSLKPSTDTQYF. CDR3 sequence (DNA): TGTGCCAGCAGCTTAAAGCCATCCACAGATACGCAGTATTTT.

The CDR3 nucleotides read TGTGCCAGCAGCTTAATTTATAGGGACGAGCAGTACTTC. Translation: CASSLIYRDEQYF. This chain links TRBV7-2 with TRBJ2-7; D not certain. V lost 2 bases and J lost 5, with 10 bases in between. CDR3 length: 13 amino acids. Germline values: CDR1 SGHTA, CDR2 FQGNSA. The variable domain in full, with the rest retrieved from reference TRBV7-2 and TRBJ2-7, is GAGVSQSPSNKVTEKGKDVELRCDPISGHTALYWYRQSLGQGLEFLIYFQGNSAPDKSGLPSDRFSAERTGGSVSTLTIQRTQQEDSAVYLCASSLIYRDEQYFGPGTRLTVT.

The rearrangement links TRBV11-3 to TRBJ2-5; a weak D match, TRBD2 (6 bases). Germline CDR1 is SGHNT and CDR2 is YENEEA. V lost 1 base and J 5 bases, leaving 14 bases between the germline ends. The CDR3 runs to 15 residues. This chain's CDR3 is CASSLVSGGGETQYF. The CDR3 nucleotides read TGTGCCAGCAGCTTAGTGTCAGGAGGAGGGGAGACCCAGTACTTC.

This clonotype was observed at least ten times. The genes are TRBV5-4 and TRBJ1-2; maybe TRBD1 (6 bases). CDR1 SGHNT and CDR2 YYREEE come from the germline V gene (reference sequence). Trimming took off 4 bases at V and 8 bases at J, with 15 bases between the two ends. This CDR3 comprises 13 residues. The CDR3 DNA reads TGTGCCAGCAGCGTCAGGGGAGGACGAGGCTACACCTTC. Protein: CASSVRGGRGYTF.

There are a few counts of this clonotype. J is TRBJ2-5 and V is TRBV6-6; unclear D gene. Germline V CDR1 and CDR2: MNHNY, SVGAGI (reference sequence). This CDR3 comprises 13 residues. Trimming cost V 7 bases and J 5 bases, with 14 bases left between them. The DNA of the CDR3 is TGTGCCAGCACGGAGACATCCTGGGAGACCCAGTACTTC. Its protein product is CASTETSWETQYF.

This clonotype came up many times. The CDR3 DNA reads as TGTGCCAGCAGCCTGCGGGGGGGCATAGAGACCCAGTACTTC. This sequence encodes CASSLRGGIETQYF. The rearrangement links TRBV7-2 to TRBJ2-5; TRBD2 matches at 9 bases. The CDR3 totals 14 residues. J was trimmed by 4 bases and V by 5 bases; bases with no gene match: 5. Germline CDR1 and CDR2: SGHTA and FQGNSA.

This clonotype was counted many times. The chain combines TRBV7-2 with TRBJ2-7; a possible D gene is TRBD2 (6 bases). Germline V gene data show CDR1 as SGHTA and CDR2 as FQGNSA. This CDR3 region has 16 residues. V was pared by 3 bases and J by 3 bases, with 18 bases between. The chain's CDR3 is CASSFTGLLTYYEQYF. CDR3 DNA: TGTGCCAGCAGCTTCACGGGACTCCTAACCTACTACGAGCAGTACTTC.